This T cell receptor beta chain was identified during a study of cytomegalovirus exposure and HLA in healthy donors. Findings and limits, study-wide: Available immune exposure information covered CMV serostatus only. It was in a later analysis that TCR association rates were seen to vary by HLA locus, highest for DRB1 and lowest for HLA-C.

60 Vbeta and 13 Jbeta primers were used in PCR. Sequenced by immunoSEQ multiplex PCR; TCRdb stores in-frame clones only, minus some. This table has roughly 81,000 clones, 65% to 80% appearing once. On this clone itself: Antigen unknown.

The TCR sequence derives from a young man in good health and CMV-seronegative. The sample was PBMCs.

The CDR3 region has the DNA TGTGCCAGCTCACCAGTCAGGACAGGGGGCCGGGAGGAGACCCAGTACTTC. This codes for CASSPVRTGGREETQYF. This sequence joins TRBV18 and TRBJ2-5; 11 positions agree with TRBD1. From germline, CDR1 is KGHSH and CDR2 LQKENI. Unmatched junction bases numbered 10, after V lost 2 bases and J lost 5 bases. The CDR3 extends over 17 amino acids. Full variable domain (remainder filled in from reference TRBV18 and TRBJ2-5): NAGVMQNPRHLVRRRGQEARLRCSPMKGHSHVYWYRQLPEEGLKFMVYLQKENIIDESGMPKERFSAEFPKEGPSILRIQQVVRGDSAAYFCASSPVRTGGREETQYFGPGTRLLVL.